This T cell receptor (beta chain) was observed in a study of CD4 T cells in relation to SARS-CoV-2 and coronaviruses. General study points: Roughly three fifths of donors had memory CD4+ clonotypes crossrecognizing SARS-CoV-2 and common cold coronavirus spike.

The CDR3 runs 12 residues. V lost 7 bases and J lost 6; bases outside the gene matches: 5. Germline assignment: CDR1 SEHNR and CDR2 FQNEAQ (reference sequence). Assay: immunoSEQ multiplex PCR; the TCRdb copy retains only in-frame clones and omits some. The sample records about 22,000 clones, 72% being singletons. Before the COVID-19 pandemic, during about 2010-2019, CD4+ T cells were taken from unexposed donors. After 10 to 11 days of culture, CD4+ T cells were isolated. Details on this clone: Its specificity is not known.

Sequenced input: CD4+ T cells from PBMCs, cultured in vitro. The TCR was taken from a human donor in good health. This sequence joins TRBV7-9 and TRBJ1-1, with 7 positions matching TRBD1. The CDR3 reads CASTRGPAEAFF. CDR3 coding DNA: TGTGCCAGCACTAGGGGGCCGGCTGAAGCTTTCTTT.